These 10 T cell receptor beta chains came from one sample sequenced in a study of OX40 agonist ivuxolimab in advanced cancers. TCRdb's table, derived via immunoSEQ multiplex PCR, lists solely in-frame clones and lacks some. This table holds about 60,000 clones, 83% found once. The sample here was CD4+ or CD8+ T cells sorted from blood, taken in a trial of the OX40 agonist ivuxolimab. These receptors were taken from an adult with an advanced solid tumor such as melanoma, head and neck, liver or kidney cancer.

The chain joins TRBV6-4 to TRBJ1-5; possible D gene TRBD1, 5 bases. Per the germline V gene, CDR1 is MRHNA and CDR2 is SNTAGT. CDR3 length: 18 residues. Trimming cost V 5 bases and J 6 bases, with 26 bases left between them. In DNA form, the CDR3 reads TGTGCCAGCAGTCTCCAACTGCGTTGGCAGGGAGACGGTCAGCCCCAGCATTTT. Amino acids: CASSLQLRWQGDGQPQHF.

This chain's CDR3 is CASNRPRYSYNEQFF. The CDR3 region has the DNA TGTGCCAGCAATCGCCCGCGGTACTCCTACAATGAGCAGTTCTTC. The V gene is TRBV6-6, the J gene TRBJ2-1; D unresolved. Between the trimmed V and J ends, which lost 7 bases and 0 bases, there was a span of 13 bases. Germline V gene data show CDR1 as MNHNY and CDR2 as SVGAGI (reference sequence). The CDR3 contains 15 residues.

This clone was recorded only once. This sequence joins TRBV23-1 and TRBJ1-1; D gene ambiguous. TRBV23-1 is flagged as an ORF with uncertain function. There are 13 residues in the CDR3. Trimming cost V 3 bases and J 5 bases, with 10 bases left between them. Here the CDR3 DNA reads TGCGCCAGCAGTCATACTTCGAGGACTGAAGCTTTCTTT. Its protein product is CASSHTSRTEAFF.

This chain uses TRBV7-9 with TRBJ2-4, with D tentatively TRBD2 (6 bases). Germline values: CDR1 SEHNR, CDR2 FQNEAQ (reference sequence). The V gene lost 1 base and the J gene lost 9 bases, with 7 bases spanning the gap. The CDR3 has 12 residues. CDR3 nucleotides: TGTGCCAGCAGCTTAGGGGGGGTCATTCAGTACTTC. This gives the protein CASSLGGVIQYF.

The chain is built from TRBV5-4 and TRBJ2-1, with 11 bases aligning to TRBD1. V lost 0 bases, J lost 1 base, and 3 bases stayed unmatched. Germline assignment: CDR1 SGHNT and CDR2 YYREEE (reference sequence). This CDR3 region has 17 residues. The CDR3 spells CASSLGGTGGSYNEQFF. In DNA, the CDR3 is TGTGCCAGCAGCTTGGGTGGGACAGGGGGTTCCTACAATGAGCAGTTCTTC.

This rearrangement joins TRBV5-4 to TRBJ1-1; TRBD1 is a possible D gene (6 bases). Trimming took off 1 base at V and 4 bases at J, with 17 bases between the two ends. CDR3 length: 16 residues. The germline V gene has CDR1 SGHNT and CDR2 YYREEE (reference sequence). The CDR3 DNA follows: TGTGCCAGCAGCTTGCGGGGGGCCAGGGGCGCCACTGAAGCTTTCTTT. Amino acids: CASSLRGARGATEAFF.

The V call is TRBV2, the J call TRBJ2-5; the D is unclear. V lost 8 bases, J lost 5 bases, and 15 bases lay in between. The V gene's germline CDR1 is SNHLY and CDR2 FYNNEI. The CDR3 totals 13 residues. The chain's CDR3 is CASGQRLGETQYF. As DNA, the CDR3 is TGTGCCAGCGGGCAGCGTCTGGGGGAGACCCAGTACTTC.

The chain carries TRBV19 and TRBJ2-2; TRBD2 matches 11 bases. This CDR3 comprises 15 residues. Germline V lookup: CDR1 LNHDA, CDR2 SQIVND (reference sequence). The V segment lost 6 bases and the J segment 9 bases; nucleotides outside the gene matches: 9. The CDR3, as DNA: TGTGCCAGTAGATCTAGCGGGAGGAAAGCATGGGAGCTGTTTTTT. This translates into CASRSSGRKAWELFF.

The chain uses TRBV6-1 and TRBJ2-2; a possible D gene is TRBD2 (6 bases). Trimming pared 4 bases from V and 7 bases from J, leaving 10 bases between. CDR3 length: 13 amino acids. CDR1 is MNHNS and CDR2 is SASEGT in the germline V gene. The CDR3 DNA is TGTGCCAGCAGTGTGACTAGTTACGGGGAGCTGTTTTTT. Translating it yields CASSVTSYGELFF.

The chain uses TRBV18 and TRBJ1-4; TRBD1 aligns across 9 bases. V gave up 4 bases and J gave up 2 bases; unmatched junction bases: 2. The CDR3 covers 15 residues. CDR1 KGHSH and CDR2 LQKENI come from the germline V gene. The DNA for the CDR3 is TGTGCCAGCTCACTCGGGACAGGGACTAATGAAAAACTGTTTTTT. Protein product: CASSLGTGTNEKLFF.